This TCR beta chain was documented in a study of T cell repertoires in cytomegalovirus infection. The CDR3 length is 16 residues. Germline V gives CDR1 MNHEY, CDR2 SVGAGI. V shed 2 bases and J shed 0 bases, with 11 bases lying between them. TCRdb independently ran MiXCR on the reads; one entry per CDR3 protein. The sample consists of about 770,000 distinct CDR3 sequences, 25% to 35% of them appearing once. Worth noting for this clonotype: Its specificity is not known.

The starting material was cultured CD8+ T cells from PBMCs, obtained from culture after CMV antigen stimulation. The sequence came from a human donor in good health (CMV status not recorded). Some clones in this sample may be carry-over from other donors' samples. This chain joins TRBV6-5 and TRBJ1-3, with D unclear. The CDR3 sequence is CASSYLLPSSGNTIYF. In nucleotides, the CDR3 is TGTGCCAGCAGTTACCTCCTACCGAGCTCTGGAAACACCATATATTTT.